The T cell receptor (beta chain) described here comes from a study of blood T cells in healthy people across ages. A word on this clonotype: A read error may account for a junction end that differs from germline.

Alongside a J-beta primer mix, a sample-barcoded 5' primer served in a second PCR lasting about 7 to 11 cycles. Using its own MiXCR run on the 5' RACE reads, TCRdb lists one record per CDR3 protein. In the table there are 1.8 million or so distinct CDR3 sequences, about two fifths of which are singletons. This CDR3 spans 13 amino acids. Germline assignment: CDR1 MGHRA and CDR2 YSYEKL. This chain uses TRBV4-1 with TRBJ2-7; D is possibly TRBD2 (5 bases). The specimen sequenced was blood. This receptor was obtained from a human donor in good health. The CDR3 sequence is CTSSQELVGEQYF. DNA for the CDR3: TGCACCAGCAGCCAAGAACTAGTTGGCGAGCAGTACTTC.